The text below deals with one T cell receptor (beta chain). The CDR3 is 17 residues long. Looked up from germline, CDR1 is SGHKS and CDR2 is YYEKEE (reference sequence). The V end was cut by 1 base, the J end by 3 bases, with 18 bases between. Authors' processing steps: Reference gene primers were amplified, and this amplification served to estimate nucleated cell counts. Repertoires were generated with immunoSEQ multiplex PCR, while TCRdb's copy carries only in-frame clones and drops some. That table furnishes V, J and clone size, whereas the DNA furnished D and trimming. Of 150,000 to 200,000 clones listed, approximately 86% are singletons. The data are from a study of blood T cell repertoires in COVID-19. As for the study in general: The United States, Italy and Spain supplied acute and convalescent COVID-19 samples. From T cells, B-cell-depleted T cells, or PBMCs came the material, which was cDNA or gDNA.

The clonotype comes from a man aged 65 to 85 with active or convalescent COVID-19. Sequenced material: peripheral blood. The chain recombines TRBV5-5 with TRBJ2-3, with D tentatively TRBD2 (7 bases). The CDR3 here is CASSLYIAGRGTDTQYF. The CDR3 nucleotides are TGTGCCAGCAGCTTGTATATAGCGGGCAGGGGTACAGATACGCAGTATTTT.